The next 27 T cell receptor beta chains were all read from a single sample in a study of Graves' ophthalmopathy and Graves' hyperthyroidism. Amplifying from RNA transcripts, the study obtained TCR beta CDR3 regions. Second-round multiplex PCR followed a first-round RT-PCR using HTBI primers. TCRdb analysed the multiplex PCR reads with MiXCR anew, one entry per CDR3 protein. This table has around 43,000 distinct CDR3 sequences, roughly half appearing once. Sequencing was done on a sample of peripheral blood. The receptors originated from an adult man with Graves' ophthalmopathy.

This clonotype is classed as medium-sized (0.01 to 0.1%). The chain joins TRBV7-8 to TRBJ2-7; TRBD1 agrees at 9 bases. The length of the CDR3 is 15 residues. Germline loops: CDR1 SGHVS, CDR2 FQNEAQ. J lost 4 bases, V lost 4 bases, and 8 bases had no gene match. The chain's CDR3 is CASSSGQGWGYEQYF. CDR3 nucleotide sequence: TGTGCCAGCAGCTCTGGACAGGGGTGGGGGTACGAGCAGTACTTC.

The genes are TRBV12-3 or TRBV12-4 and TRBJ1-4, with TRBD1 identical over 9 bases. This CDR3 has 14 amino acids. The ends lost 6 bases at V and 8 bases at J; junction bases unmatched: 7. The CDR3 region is CASRAWTGDEKLFF. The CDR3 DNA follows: TGTGCCAGCAGGGCGTGGACAGGGGACGAAAAACTGTTTTTT.

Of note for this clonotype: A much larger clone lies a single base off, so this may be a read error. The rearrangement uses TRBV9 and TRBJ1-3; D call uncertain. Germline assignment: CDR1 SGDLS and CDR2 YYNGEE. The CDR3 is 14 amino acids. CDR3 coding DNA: TGTGCCAGCAGCCAACCCCAAGGAAGAAACACCATACATTTT. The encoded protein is CASSQPQGRNTIHF.

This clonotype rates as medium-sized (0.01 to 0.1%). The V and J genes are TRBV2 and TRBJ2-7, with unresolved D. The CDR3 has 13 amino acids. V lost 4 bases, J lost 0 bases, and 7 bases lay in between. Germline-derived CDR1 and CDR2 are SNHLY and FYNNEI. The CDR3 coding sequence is TGTGCCAGCAGTGTTAAGCGCTCCTACGAGCAGTACGTC. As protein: CASSVKRSYEQYV.

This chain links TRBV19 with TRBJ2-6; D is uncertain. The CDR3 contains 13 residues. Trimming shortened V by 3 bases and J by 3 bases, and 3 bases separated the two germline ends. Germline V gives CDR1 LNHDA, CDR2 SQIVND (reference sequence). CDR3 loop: CASSMSGANVLTF. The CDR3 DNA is TGTGCCAGTAGTATGAGTGGGGCCAACGTCCTGACTTTC.

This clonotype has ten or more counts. CDR3 residues: CASSPKGGWGGTDTQYF. The DNA for the CDR3 is TGTGCCAGCAGCCCGAAGGGGGGCTGGGGAGGAACAGATACGCAGTATTTT. This chain uses TRBV9 with TRBJ2-3; D is possibly TRBD1 or TRBD2 (6 bases each). V was trimmed by 4 bases and J by 3 bases, leaving 21 bases between them. CDR1 is SGDLS and CDR2 is YYNGEE in the germline V gene. The CDR3 is 17 residues long.

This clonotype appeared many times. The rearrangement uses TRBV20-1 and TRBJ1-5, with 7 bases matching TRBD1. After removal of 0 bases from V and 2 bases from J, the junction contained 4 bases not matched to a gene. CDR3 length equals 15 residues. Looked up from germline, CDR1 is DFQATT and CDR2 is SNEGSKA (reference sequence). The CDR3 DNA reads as TGCAGTGCTAGAGATAGTACAGGGGGCAATCAGCCCCAGCATTTT. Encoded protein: CSARDSTGGNQPQHF.

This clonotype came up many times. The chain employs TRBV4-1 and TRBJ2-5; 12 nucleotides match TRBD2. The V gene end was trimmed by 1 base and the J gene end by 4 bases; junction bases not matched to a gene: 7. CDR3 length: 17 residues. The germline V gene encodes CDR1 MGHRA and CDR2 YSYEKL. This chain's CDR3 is CASSQGLAGEGGETQYF. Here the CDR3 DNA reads TGCGCCAGCAGCCAAGGACTAGCGGGAGAAGGAGGAGAGACCCAGTACTTC.

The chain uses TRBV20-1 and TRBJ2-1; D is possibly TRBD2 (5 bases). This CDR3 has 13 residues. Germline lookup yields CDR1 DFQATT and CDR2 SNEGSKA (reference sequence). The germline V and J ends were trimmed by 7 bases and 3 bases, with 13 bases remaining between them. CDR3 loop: CSVCREFYNEQFF. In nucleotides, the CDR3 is TGCAGTGTTTGCCGGGAATTCTACAATGAGCAGTTCTTC.

The DNA for the CDR3 is TGTGCCAGCAGCTCAAAGATGGGGGAGCAAGAGACCCAGTACTTC. Its protein is CASSSKMGEQETQYF. The genes are TRBV7-9 and TRBJ2-5; the D gene could be TRBD1 or TRBD2 (5 bases each). This CDR3 comprises 15 residues. Trimming removed 4 bases from V and 2 bases from J, with 14 bases in between. The germline V gene encodes CDR1 SEHNR and CDR2 FQNEAQ (reference sequence).

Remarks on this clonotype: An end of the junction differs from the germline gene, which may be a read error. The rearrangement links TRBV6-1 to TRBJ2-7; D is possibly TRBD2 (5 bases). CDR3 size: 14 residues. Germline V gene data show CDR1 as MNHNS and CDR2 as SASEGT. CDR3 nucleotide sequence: TGTGCCAGCGGTGAGGGTGGGCAGAACTACGAGCAGTGCTTC. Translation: CASGEGGQNYEQCF.

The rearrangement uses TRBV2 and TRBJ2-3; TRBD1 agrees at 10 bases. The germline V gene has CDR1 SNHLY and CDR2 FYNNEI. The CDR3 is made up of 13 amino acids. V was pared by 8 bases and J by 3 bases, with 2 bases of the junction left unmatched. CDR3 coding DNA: TGTGCCAGCGGGGACAGGGGAACAGATACGCAGTATTTT. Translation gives CASGDRGTDTQYF.

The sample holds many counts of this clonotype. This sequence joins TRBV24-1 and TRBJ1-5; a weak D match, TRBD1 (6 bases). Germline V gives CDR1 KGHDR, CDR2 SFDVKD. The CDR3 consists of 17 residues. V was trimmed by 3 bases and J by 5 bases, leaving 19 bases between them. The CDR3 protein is CATSDPRRGVNDQPQHF. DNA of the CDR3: TGTGCCACCAGTGATCCCCGAAGGGGGGTTAACGATCAGCCCCAGCATTTT.

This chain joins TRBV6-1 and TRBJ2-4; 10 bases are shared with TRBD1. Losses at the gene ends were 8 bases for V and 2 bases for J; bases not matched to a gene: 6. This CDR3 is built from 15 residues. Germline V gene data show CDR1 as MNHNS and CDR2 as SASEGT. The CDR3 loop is CASLTGGAPKNIQYF. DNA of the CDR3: TGTGCCAGCCTGACAGGGGGCGCGCCCAAAAACATTCAGTACTTC.

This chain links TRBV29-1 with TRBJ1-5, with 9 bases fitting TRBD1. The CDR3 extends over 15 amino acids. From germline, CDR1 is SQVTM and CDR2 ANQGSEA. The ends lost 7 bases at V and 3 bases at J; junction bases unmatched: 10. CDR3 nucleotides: TGCAGCGCCGGGTGGGGACAGGGAAACAATCAGCCCCAGCATTTT. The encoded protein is CSAGWGQGNNQPQHF.

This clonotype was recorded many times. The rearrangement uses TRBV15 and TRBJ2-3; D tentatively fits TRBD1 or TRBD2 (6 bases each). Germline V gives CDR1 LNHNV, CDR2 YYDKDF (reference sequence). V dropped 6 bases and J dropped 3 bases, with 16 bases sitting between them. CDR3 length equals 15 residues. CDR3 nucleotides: TGTGCCACCAGTAGCCGGGGGCGCAATACAGATACGCAGTATTTT. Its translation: CATSSRGRNTDTQYF.

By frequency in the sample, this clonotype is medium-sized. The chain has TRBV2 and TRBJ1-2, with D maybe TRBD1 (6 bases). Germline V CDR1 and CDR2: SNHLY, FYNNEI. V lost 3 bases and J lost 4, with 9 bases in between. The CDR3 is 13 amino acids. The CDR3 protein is CASSERQVYGYTF. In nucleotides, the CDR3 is TGTGCCAGCAGTGAGAGACAGGTCTATGGCTACACCTTC.

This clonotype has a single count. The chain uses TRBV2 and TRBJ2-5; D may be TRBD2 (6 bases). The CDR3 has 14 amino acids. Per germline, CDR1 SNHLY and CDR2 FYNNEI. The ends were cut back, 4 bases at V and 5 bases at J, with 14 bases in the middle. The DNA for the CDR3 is TGTGCCAGCAGTGCAGGGACCCGGGGGGAGACCCAGTACTTC. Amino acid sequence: CASSAGTRGETQYF.

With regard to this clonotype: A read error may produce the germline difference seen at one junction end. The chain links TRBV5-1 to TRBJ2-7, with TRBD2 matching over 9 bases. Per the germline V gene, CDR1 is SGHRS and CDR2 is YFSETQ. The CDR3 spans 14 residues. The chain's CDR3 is CASSFTSGCYEQYF. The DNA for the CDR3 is TGCGCCAGCAGCTTCACTAGCGGGTGTTACGAGCAGTACTTT.

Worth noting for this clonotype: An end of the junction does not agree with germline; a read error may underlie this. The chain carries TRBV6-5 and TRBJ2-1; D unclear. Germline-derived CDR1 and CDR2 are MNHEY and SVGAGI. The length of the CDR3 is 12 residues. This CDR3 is CASGYSNNEQFF. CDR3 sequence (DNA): TGTGCCAGCGGTTACTCGAACAATGAGCAGTTCTTC.

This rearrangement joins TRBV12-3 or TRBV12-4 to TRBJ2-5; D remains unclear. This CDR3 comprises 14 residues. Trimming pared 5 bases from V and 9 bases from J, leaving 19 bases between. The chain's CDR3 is CASSLGVRSQPQYF. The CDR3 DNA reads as TGTGCCAGCAGTCTTGGGGTAAGGAGCCAGCCCCAGTACTTC.

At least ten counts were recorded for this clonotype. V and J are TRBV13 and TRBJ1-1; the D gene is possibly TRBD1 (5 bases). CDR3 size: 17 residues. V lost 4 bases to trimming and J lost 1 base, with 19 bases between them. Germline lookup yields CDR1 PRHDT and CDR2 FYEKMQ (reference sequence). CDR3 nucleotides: TGTGCCAGCAGCTCCCTTGGGGCAGGACCAACGAACACTGAAGCTTTCTTT. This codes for CASSSLGAGPTNTEAFF.

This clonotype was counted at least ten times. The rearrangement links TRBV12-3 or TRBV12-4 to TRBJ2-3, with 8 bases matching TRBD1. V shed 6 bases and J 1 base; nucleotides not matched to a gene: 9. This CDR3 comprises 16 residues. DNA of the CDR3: TGTGCCAGCAGCCTTACAGGGGGGTCTGGCACAGATACGCAGTATTTT. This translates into CASSLTGGSGTDTQYF.

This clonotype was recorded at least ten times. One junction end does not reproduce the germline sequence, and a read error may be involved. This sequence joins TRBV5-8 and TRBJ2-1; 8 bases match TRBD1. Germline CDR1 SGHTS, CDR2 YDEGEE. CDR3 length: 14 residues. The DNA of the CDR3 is TGTGCCAGCAGCTTGCCCCGACAGGGGCCCCAGCTGGTCTTC. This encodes CASSLPRQGPQLVF.

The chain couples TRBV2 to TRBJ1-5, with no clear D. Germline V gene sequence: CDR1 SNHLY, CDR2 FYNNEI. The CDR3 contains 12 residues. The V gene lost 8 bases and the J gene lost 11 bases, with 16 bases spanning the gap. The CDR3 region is CASRMVGETQHF. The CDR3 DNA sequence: TGTGCCAGCCGGATGGTTGGGGAGACCCAGCATTTT.

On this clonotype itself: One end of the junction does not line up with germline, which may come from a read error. The CDR3 here is CGSSQLTGGSGELFF. The CDR3 nucleotides are TGTGGCAGCAGCCAACTTACGGGGGGCAGCGGGGAGCTGTTTTTT. J is TRBJ2-2 and V is TRBV14; D is perhaps TRBD2 (7 bases). Germline V gene sequence: CDR1 SGHDN, CDR2 FVKESK. The CDR3 runs 15 residues.

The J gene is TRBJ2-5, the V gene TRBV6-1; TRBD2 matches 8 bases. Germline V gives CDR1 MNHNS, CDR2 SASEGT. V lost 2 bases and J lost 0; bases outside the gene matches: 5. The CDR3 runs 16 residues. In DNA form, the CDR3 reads TGTGCCAGCAGTGAAACCGGGGGGGGCTACCAAGAGACCCAGTACTTC. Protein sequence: CASSETGGGYQETQYF.